This record concerns one T cell receptor (beta chain) sequence. Its target is not known. This sample stems from a study of T cell responses to AZD1222 COVID-19 vaccine. Study-wide results and caveats: Clonal diversity was possibly underestimated, and the donors were mostly white British, with more females.

Unmatched junction bases numbered 7, after V lost 4 bases and J lost 4 bases. Germline CDR1 reads SGHVS; CDR2 reads FQNEAQ. CDR3 length: 14 amino acids. The protocol was immunoSEQ multiplex PCR, while the TCRdb copy is restricted to in-frame clones and leaves out a portion. The sample lists tens of thousands of clones, 83% occurring once. The genes are TRBV7-8 and TRBJ2-7, with 7 positions matching TRBD1. The origin of this receptor is an adult in good health. The sample here was peripheral blood, taken on day 0 of AZD1222 vaccination. CDR3 in amino acids: CASSSPGQTYEQYF. In DNA, the CDR3 is TGTGCCAGCAGCTCCCCGGGACAGACATACGAGCAGTACTTC.